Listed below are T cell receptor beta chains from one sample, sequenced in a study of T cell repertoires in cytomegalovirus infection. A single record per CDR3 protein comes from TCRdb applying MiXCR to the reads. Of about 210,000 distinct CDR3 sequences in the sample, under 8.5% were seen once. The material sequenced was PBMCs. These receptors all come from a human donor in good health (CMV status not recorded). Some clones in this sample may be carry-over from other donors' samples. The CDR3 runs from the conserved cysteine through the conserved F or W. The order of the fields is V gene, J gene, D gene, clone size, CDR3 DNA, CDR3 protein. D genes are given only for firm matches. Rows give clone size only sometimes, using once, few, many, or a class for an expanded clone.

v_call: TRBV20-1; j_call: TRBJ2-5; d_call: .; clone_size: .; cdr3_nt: TGCAGTGCTAGAGATTCGGGACCCAACCCCGGGGAGACCCAGTACTTC; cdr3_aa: CSARDSGPNPGETQYF
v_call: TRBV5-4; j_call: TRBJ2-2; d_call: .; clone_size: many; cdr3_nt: TGTGCCAGCAGCTCAGGACCCGATCGGGAGCTGTTTTTT; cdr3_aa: CASSSGPDRELFF
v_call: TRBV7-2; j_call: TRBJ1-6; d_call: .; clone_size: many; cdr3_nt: TGTGCCAGCAGCTTAGCTAATTCACCCCTCCACTTT; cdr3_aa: CASSLANSPLHF
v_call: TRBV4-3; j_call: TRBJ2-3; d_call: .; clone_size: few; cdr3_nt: TGCGCCAGCAGCCAAGCCCTCAGATCACCAGATACGCAGTATTTT; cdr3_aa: CASSQALRSPDTQYF
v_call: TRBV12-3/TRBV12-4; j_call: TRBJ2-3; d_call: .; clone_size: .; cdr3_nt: TGTGCCAGAAGTTTACAGGACCGTACAGATACGCAGTATTTT; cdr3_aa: CARSLQDRTDTQYF
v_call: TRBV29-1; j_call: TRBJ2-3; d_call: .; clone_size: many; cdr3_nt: TGCAGCGTTGTAGACACAGATACGCAGTATTTT; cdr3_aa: CSVVDTDTQYF
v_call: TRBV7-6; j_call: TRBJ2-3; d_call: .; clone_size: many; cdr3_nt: TGTGCCAGCAGCTTACCCTATCCGGGCACAGATACGCAGTATTTT; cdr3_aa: CASSLPYPGTDTQYF
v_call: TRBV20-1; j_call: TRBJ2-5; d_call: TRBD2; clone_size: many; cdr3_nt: TGCAGTGCTCTAGCGGGGGGTGTACAGACCCAGTACTTC; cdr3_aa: CSALAGGVQTQYF
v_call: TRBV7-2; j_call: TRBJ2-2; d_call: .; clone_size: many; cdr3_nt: TGTGCCAGCAGCTTAGGGTACAGGGCGGACACCGGGGAGCTGTTTTTT; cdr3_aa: CASSLGYRADTGELFF
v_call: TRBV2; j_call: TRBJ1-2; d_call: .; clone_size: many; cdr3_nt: TGTGCCAGCCTAGACATCTATGGCTACACCTTC; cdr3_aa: CASLDIYGYTF
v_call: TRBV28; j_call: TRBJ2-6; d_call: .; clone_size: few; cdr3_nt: TGTGCCAGCAGTACCCGGGGCTCTGGGGCCAACGTCCTGACTTTC; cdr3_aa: CASSTRGSGANVLTF
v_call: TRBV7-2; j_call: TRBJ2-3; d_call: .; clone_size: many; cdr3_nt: TGTGCCAGCAGCTTAGTCCGATTCACAGATACGCAGTATTTT; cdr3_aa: CASSLVRFTDTQYF
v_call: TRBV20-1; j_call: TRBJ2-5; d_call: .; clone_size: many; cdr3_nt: TGCAGTGCTAGTTTGGGGACCCAGTACTTC; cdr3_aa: CSASLGTQYF
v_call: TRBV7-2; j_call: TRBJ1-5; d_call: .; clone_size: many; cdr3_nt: TGTGCCAGCAGCCCCCTGACAGATAGCAATCAGCCCCAGCATTTT; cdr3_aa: CASSPLTDSNQPQHF
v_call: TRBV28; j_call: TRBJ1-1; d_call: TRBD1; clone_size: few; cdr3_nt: TGTGCCAGCAGTTTAAAGGGGGCAGGGAACACTGAAGCTTTCTTT; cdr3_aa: CASSLKGAGNTEAFF